This is a list of T cell receptor beta chains from one sample in a study of regulatory T cells in long-lasting Graves disease. MiXCR was run by TCRdb on the multiplex PCR reads, yielding one entry per CDR3 protein. The data hold roughly 610,000 distinct CDR3 sequences, with about 16% observed a single time. The same data also contributed to another study, on T cells in Graves' hyperthyroidism and ophthalmopathy.

The sample was peripheral blood mononuclear cells (PBMCs), taken at new diagnosis, from a patient treated with antithyroid drugs. The source of these receptors is a man between 18 and 35 years old with Graves disease. Both conserved end residues are trimmed from each CDR3. Each record gives: D gene, clone size, V gene, CDR3 protein. D genes are given only for firm matches. Expanded clones are given a class, and other clones once, few, many or no size at all.

d_call: .
clone_size: .
v_call: TRBV5-1
cdr3_aa: ASSLDISHHPSDTGELF

d_call: .
clone_size: many
v_call: TRBV30
cdr3_aa: AWSARLLSYNEQF

d_call: TRBD2
clone_size: many
v_call: TRBV20-1
cdr3_aa: SASGLAGHTDTQY

d_call: .
clone_size: many
v_call: TRBV28
cdr3_aa: ASSLSRVEQPQH

d_call: TRBD2
clone_size: many
v_call: TRBV27
cdr3_aa: ASSSVSFTGLAEETQY

d_call: TRBD1
clone_size: .
v_call: TRBV6-5
cdr3_aa: ASSYRRGRIGDTQY

d_call: TRBD2
clone_size: many
v_call: TRBV28
cdr3_aa: ASSSLAEQETQY

d_call: TRBD1
clone_size: many
v_call: TRBV12-5
cdr3_aa: ASYRDRVVYGYT

d_call: TRBD2
clone_size: many
v_call: TRBV20-1
cdr3_aa: SASLGLAKDTQY

d_call: TRBD2
clone_size: .
v_call: TRBV6-1
cdr3_aa: ASMRVGLAGASTGELF

d_call: .
clone_size: .
v_call: TRBV28
cdr3_aa: ASSQEGATRETQY

d_call: .
clone_size: few
v_call: TRBV28
cdr3_aa: ASHRIGEKLF

d_call: .
clone_size: many
v_call: TRBV7-3
cdr3_aa: ASSRDFDNEQF

d_call: .
clone_size: few
v_call: TRBV2
cdr3_aa: ASTRALETQY

d_call: TRBD1
clone_size: many
v_call: TRBV15
cdr3_aa: ATSESSQGARGNQPQH